This TCR beta chain was documented in a study of blood T cell repertoires in COVID-19. The germline CDR1 and CDR2 sequences are MNHEY and SVGAGI. The germline V and J ends were trimmed by 6 bases and 8 bases, with 16 bases remaining between them. This CDR3 has 14 residues. Study processing details: Cell counts per sample came from amplifying reference gene primers. Assay: immunoSEQ multiplex PCR; the TCRdb copy retains only in-frame clones and omits some. The V and J calls and clone size were taken over from that table, and D and trimming were inferred from the DNA. Here the sample spans 300,000 to 450,000 clones, 75% to 90% being singletons.

Sequencing was carried out using peripheral blood. The chain has TRBV6-5 and TRBJ2-2; the D gene is possibly TRBD1 (6 bases). This clonotype was obtained from a woman aged 18-29 years with acute or convalescent COVID-19. CDR3 DNA: TGTGCCAGCAGCCAGGAACAGGGTAGGGGGGAGCTGTTTTTT. This translates into CASSQEQGRGELFF.